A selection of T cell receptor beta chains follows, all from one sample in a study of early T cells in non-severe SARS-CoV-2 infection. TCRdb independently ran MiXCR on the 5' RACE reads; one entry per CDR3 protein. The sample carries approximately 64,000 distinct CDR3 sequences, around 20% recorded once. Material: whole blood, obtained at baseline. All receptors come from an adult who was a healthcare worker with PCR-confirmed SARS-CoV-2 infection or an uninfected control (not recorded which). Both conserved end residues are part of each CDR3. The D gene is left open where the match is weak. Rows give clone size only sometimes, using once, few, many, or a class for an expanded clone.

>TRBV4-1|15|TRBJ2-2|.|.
TGCGCCAGCAGCCAAGATACCCTCCTCACCGGGGAGCTGTTTTTT
CASSQDTLLTGELFF
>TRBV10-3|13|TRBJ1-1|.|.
TGTGCCATCAGTGGAGAGGTGAACACTGAAGCTTTCTTT
CAISGEVNTEAFF
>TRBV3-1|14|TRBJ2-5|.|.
TGTGCCAGCAGCCAGGACCGACTAGGGAGGACCCAGTACTTC
CASSQDRLGRTQYF
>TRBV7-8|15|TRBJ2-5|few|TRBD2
TGTGCCAGCAGCCGAAATCGGGGGGGCCGTGAGACCCAGTACTTC
CASSRNRGGRETQYF
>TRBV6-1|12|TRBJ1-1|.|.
TGTGCCAGCGGACGCAGGAACACTGAAGCTTTCTTT
CASGRRNTEAFF
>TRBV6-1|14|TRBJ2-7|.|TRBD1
TGTGCCAGCAGTGAGGGGACAGCCTCCTACGAGCAGTACTTC
CASSEGTASYEQYF
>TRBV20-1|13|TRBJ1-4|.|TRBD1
TGCAGTGCGAGCACAGGGGGAAGTGAAAAACTGTTTTTT
CSASTGGSEKLFF
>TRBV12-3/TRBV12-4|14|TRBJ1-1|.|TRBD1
TGTGCCAGCAGCAGGACAGGGGGCGTGATTGAAGCTTTCTTT
CASSRTGGVIEAFF
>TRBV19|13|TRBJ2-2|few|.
TGTGCCAGTAGTATTGAGAGGACCGGGGAGCTGTTTTTT
CASSIERTGELFF
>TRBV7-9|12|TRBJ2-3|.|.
TGTGCCAGCAGCTTAGACCCAGATACGCAGTATTTT
CASSLDPDTQYF
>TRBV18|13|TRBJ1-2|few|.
TGTGCCAGCTCACCCCGGCAGGACTATGGCTACACCTTC
CASSPRQDYGYTF
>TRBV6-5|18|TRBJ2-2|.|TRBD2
TGTGCCAGCAGTTCCCACTTGGGTAGCGGGGGACCCACCGGGGAGCTGTTTTTT
CASSSHLGSGGPTGELFF
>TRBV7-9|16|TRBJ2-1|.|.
TGTGCCAGCAGTACCGACGGGGGTAGCTCCTACAATGAGCAGTTCTTC
CASSTDGGSSYNEQFF
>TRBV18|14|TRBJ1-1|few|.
TGTGCCAGCTCACCATCGGACACGAACACTGAAGCTTTCTTT
CASSPSDTNTEAFF
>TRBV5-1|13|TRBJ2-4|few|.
TGCGCCAGCAGCTTGGACAGTAAAAACATTCAGTACTTC
CASSLDSKNIQYF
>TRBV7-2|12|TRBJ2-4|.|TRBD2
TGTGCCAGCAGCTTGGGGGGGTACATTCAGTACTTC
CASSLGGYIQYF
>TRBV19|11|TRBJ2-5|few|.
TGTGCCAGTTCGAACGGGGGGACCCAGTACTTC
CASSNGGTQYF